The clone carrying this TCR beta chain has a single count. Its antigen remains unidentified. Naive CD8 isolation took CD45RO-negative cells positively selected for CCR7 and excluded terminally differentiated effector memory CD45RA+ cells. This record comes from a study of shared clonotypes between healthy human individuals. Study overall: Per donor, CD8 memory used one plate, CD8 naive used two, CD4 memory used three and CD4 naive used three. General study results and limits: Clonotypes which were not shared had lower generation probabilities than clonotypes that all four donors shared. What naive subsets generally showed was a larger estimated richness than memory subsets showed. Blood was the only sampled material, and tissue repertoires likely differ.

The V end was cut by 6 bases, the J end by 6 bases, with 15 bases between. The CDR3 extends over 14 amino acids. Germline-derived CDR1 and CDR2 are MNHNS and SASEGT. The protocol was immunoSEQ multiplex PCR, while the TCRdb copy is restricted to in-frame clones and leaves out a portion. The sample contains approximately 2,000,000 clones, approximately 92% of which appear only once. The sequence was obtained from a man aged 18 to 30 in good health. Some clones in this sample may be carry-over from other donors' samples. The sequencing sample was made of naive CD8+ T cells from PBMCs. The rearrangement joins TRBV6-1 to TRBJ1-5; TRBD1 is a possible D gene (5 bases). CDR3 residues: CASRPPGFGQPQHF. CDR3 coding DNA: TGTGCCAGCAGGCCACCAGGGTTCGGTCAGCCCCAGCATTTT.